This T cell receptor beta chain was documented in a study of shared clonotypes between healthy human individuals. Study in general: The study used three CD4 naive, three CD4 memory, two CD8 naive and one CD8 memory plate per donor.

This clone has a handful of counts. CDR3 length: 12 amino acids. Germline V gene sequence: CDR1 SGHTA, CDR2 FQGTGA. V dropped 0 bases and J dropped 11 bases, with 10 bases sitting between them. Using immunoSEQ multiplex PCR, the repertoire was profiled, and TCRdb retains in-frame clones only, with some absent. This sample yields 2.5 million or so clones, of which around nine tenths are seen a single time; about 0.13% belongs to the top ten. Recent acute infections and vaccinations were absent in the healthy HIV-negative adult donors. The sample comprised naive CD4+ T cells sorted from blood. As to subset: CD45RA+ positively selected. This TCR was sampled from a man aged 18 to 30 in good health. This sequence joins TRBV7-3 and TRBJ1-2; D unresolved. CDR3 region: CASSLTWGLYTF. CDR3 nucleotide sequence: TGTGCCAGCAGCTTAACGTGGGGTCTTTACACCTTC.